The next 6 T cell receptor beta chains were all read from a single sample in a study of blood T cells in healthy people across ages. PCR was performed a second time for about 6 to 12 cycles using a sample-barcoded 5' primer and a J-beta primer mix. MiXCR, run by TCRdb on the 5' RACE reads, gives a single entry per CDR3 protein. The data show fewer than 700,000 distinct CDR3 sequences, around two fifths seen once. Sequenced sample: blood. These receptors all stem from a man aged 80 or over in good health.

This clonotype was seen once. The chain couples TRBV19 to TRBJ1-2, with D possibly being TRBD1 (5 bases). Trimming removed 5 bases at V and 2 bases at J, with 12 bases between. The CDR3 is made up of 14 amino acids. CDR1 and CDR2 from the germline V gene are LNHDA and SQIVND (reference sequence). CDR3 bases: TGTGCCAGTAGTGCGACAGCAGAAAACTATGGCTACACCTTC. The encoded protein is CASSATAENYGYTF.

The chain combines TRBV4-3 with TRBJ2-7; either TRBD1 or TRBD2 may fit D (6 bases each). This CDR3 comprises 16 residues. Germline V gene lookup returns CDR1 LGHNA and CDR2 YSLEER. V lost 0 bases to trimming and J lost 2 bases, with 14 bases between them. CDR3 in DNA: TGCGCCAGCAGCCAAGACTTTCGGGGGCGAACCTACGAGCAGTACTTC. Its protein product is CASSQDFRGRTYEQYF.

The genes are TRBV7-2 and TRBJ1-1; maybe TRBD1 (5 bases). The germline V gene has CDR1 SGHTA and CDR2 FQGNSA. The CDR3 loop spans 13 amino acids. The V end lost 2 bases, the J end lost 11 bases, and 15 bases lay between the germline ends. The DNA for the CDR3 is TGTACCAGCAGCTTAAGGGGTAGTCCCGGGGCTTTCTTT. Its protein product is CTSSLRGSPGAFF.

This clonotype was recorded a few times. This sequence joins TRBV7-3 and TRBJ2-1; D assignment may be TRBD1 or TRBD2 (5 bases each). Between the trimmed V and J ends, which lost 4 bases and 0 bases, there was a span of 13 bases. CDR1 and CDR2 from the germline V gene are SGHTA and FQGTGA. The CDR3 has 16 amino acids. The CDR3 region is CASSYSGTSSYNEQFF. The CDR3 coding sequence is TGTGCCAGCAGCTACTCCGGGACGAGCTCCTACAATGAGCAGTTCTTC.

The chain has TRBV12-3 or TRBV12-4 and TRBJ1-2; D is uncertain. The CDR3 consists of 13 residues. V lost 7 bases, J lost 2 bases, and 11 bases lay in between. The CDR3 protein is CASTHSTNYGYTF. CDR3 bases: TGTGCCAGCACGCACTCAACAAACTATGGCTACACCTTC.

This chain uses TRBV9 with TRBJ2-3, with D possibly being TRBD1 or TRBD2 (5 bases each). Trimming pared 3 bases from V and 2 bases from J, leaving 7 bases between. Germline-derived CDR1 and CDR2 are SGDLS and YYNGEE. The CDR3 length is 13 residues. CDR3 sequence: CASSAGTTDTQYF. In nucleotides, the CDR3 is TGTGCCAGCAGCGCCGGGACCACAGATACGCAGTATTTT.